The T cell receptor beta chain under discussion was sequenced for a study of blood T cell repertoires in COVID-19. Study background: Some COVID-19 samples were acute and others convalescent; all came from the United States, Italy and Spain. PBMCs, B-cell-depleted T cells, or T cells provided the cDNA or gDNA that made up the material.

Original data processing: Nucleated cell number was recorded as an estimate derived from reference gene primer amplification. Produced via immunoSEQ multiplex PCR; TCRdb's table is partial and in-frame only. That table gives V, J and clone size, and the DNA gave D and trimming. The table includes about 100,000 clones, just under 80% detected once. This clone has just a few counts. CDR1 and CDR2 from the germline V gene are SGHDN and FVKESK. V trimming: 4 bases; J trimming: 10 bases; junction bases outside the gene matches: 15. This CDR3 is built from 15 residues. This TCR came from a woman aged 65 to 85 with acute or convalescent COVID-19. The chain recombines TRBV14 with TRBJ2-5; 7 bases map to TRBD1. Sequenced sample: peripheral blood. CDR3 sequence reads: CASSLLGWDSRDQYF. Here the CDR3 DNA reads TGTGCCAGCAGCCTCCTAGGTTGGGACAGCCGGGACCAGTACTTC.